The sequence of this T cell receptor (beta chain) was determined in a study of post-analysis software for immune sequencing data. As to this clonotype: Its antigen is still unknown.

CDR3 length equals 13 residues. The ends lost 5 bases at V and 11 bases at J; junction bases unmatched: 13. CDR1 DFQATT and CDR2 SNEGSKA come from the germline V gene (reference sequence). Unique molecular identifiers were present in the TCR beta cDNA libraries. In TCRdb, the PCR reads were re-called with MiXCR into one record per CDR3 protein. The table shows under 650,000 distinct CDR3 sequences, with 44% occurring only once. General study findings and limits: The F measure placed samples prepared in the same batch into strongly shared clusters. Four to six TRBV segments (TRBV5-6, TRBV5-1 and TRBV20-1 among them) occurred more frequently in patients than in controls.

The specimen was blood. V is TRBV20-1 and J is TRBJ2-5; 8 nucleotides match TRBD1. The receptor was isolated from a girl between 10 and 17 years old with multiple sclerosis. The CDR3 DNA is TGCAGTGCTCACAGGGGGGCGCTGGGAGAGCAGTACTTC. Its protein product is CSAHRGALGEQYF.